A single sample gave rise to the 7 T cell receptor beta chains below, sequenced in a study of blood T cell repertoires in COVID-19. TCRdb's table, derived via immunoSEQ multiplex PCR, lists solely in-frame clones and lacks some. The sample lists about 140,000 clones, approximately 82% occurring once. The specimen was peripheral blood. The receptor source for this set is a human donor in a cohort sampled during active COVID-19.

The chain carries TRBV3-1 (or the pseudogene TRBV3-2) and TRBJ1-6; no clear D gene. The CDR3 is 12 amino acids. Between the trimmed V and J ends, which lost 5 bases and 9 bases, there was a span of 8 bases. From germline, CDR1 is LGHDT and CDR2 YNNKEL (reference sequence). CDR3 in DNA: TGTGCCAGCAGCACAACCAGTTCACCCCTCCACTTT. Translation: CASSTTSSPLHF.

The chain recombines TRBV6-7 with TRBJ2-3; D may be TRBD2 (6 bases). TRBV6-7 is annotated as an ORF whose role is uncertain. Trimming removed 6 bases at V and 2 bases at J, with 18 bases between. This CDR3 spans 16 amino acids. CDR3 residues: CASSLSTGGDTDTQYF. The DNA of the CDR3 is TGTGCCAGCAGCCTCTCTACTGGCGGGGACACAGATACGCAGTATTTT.

V is TRBV19 and J is TRBJ2-1; 11 bases are a match to TRBD2. Trimming removed 4 bases from V and 4 bases from J; junction bases left unmatched: 6. The CDR3 has 16 amino acids. Germline CDR1 LNHDA, CDR2 SQIVND (reference sequence). CDR3 DNA: TGTGCCAGTAGTAGCCCCGGGACTAGCGGATACAATGAGCAGTTCTTC. Protein: CASSSPGTSGYNEQFF.

V is TRBV19 and J is TRBJ1-5; TRBD1 aligns across 8 bases. Germline CDR1 and CDR2: LNHDA and SQIVND (reference sequence). V trimming: 6 bases; J trimming: 3 bases; junction bases outside the gene matches: 7. The CDR3 runs 15 residues. In nucleotides, the CDR3 is TGTGCCAGTAGCAACAGGGGGATCGACAATCAGCCCCAGCATTTT. This translates into CASSNRGIDNQPQHF. The full variable domain, rest sourced from reference TRBV19 and TRBJ1-5, is DGGITQSPKYLFRKEGQNVTLSCEQNLNHDAMYWYRQDPGQGLRLIYYSQIVNDFQKGDIAEGYSVSREKKESFPLTVTSAQKNPTAFYLCASSNRGIDNQPQHFGDGTRLSIL.

The chain uses TRBV5-6 and TRBJ1-1, with 9 positions matching TRBD1. Trimming at V came to 2 bases and at J to 0 bases, leaving 11 bases not matched to a gene. Germline V gene lookup returns CDR1 SGHDT and CDR2 YYEEEE. The CDR3 is 18 amino acids. CDR3 protein: CASSFSIGGQGLNTEAFF. The CDR3 DNA is TGTGCCAGCAGCTTTTCGATAGGGGGACAGGGTCTGAACACTGAAGCTTTCTTT.

J is TRBJ1-4 and V is TRBV18, with TRBD1 matching over 9 bases. The germline CDR1 and CDR2 sequences are KGHSH and LQKENI. The CDR3 is made up of 15 amino acids. J was trimmed by 7 bases and V by 3 bases; bases with no gene match: 6. This CDR3 is CASSPRGQGTEKLFF. The DNA for the CDR3 is TGTGCCAGCTCACCTCGAGGACAGGGGACTGAAAAACTGTTTTTT.

V usage is TRBV7-8 and J usage is TRBJ1-1; maybe TRBD1 (6 bases). V lost 6 bases and J lost 3, with 11 bases in between. This CDR3 is built from 13 residues. Per the germline V gene, CDR1 is SGHVS and CDR2 is FQNEAQ. DNA for the CDR3: TGTGCCAGCAGACCACCAGGGGACACTGAAGCTTTCTTT. It yields the protein CASRPPGDTEAFF.